This T cell receptor beta chain was observed in a study of CD8+ T cells in alopecia areata. Broader study findings: Higher clonality than in normal scalp was seen in lesional scalp, especially alopecia totalis/universalis.

V dropped 4 bases and J dropped 7 bases, with 13 bases sitting between them. Per the germline V gene, CDR1 is WSHSY and CDR2 is SAAADI. The CDR3 length is 14 residues. Investigators isolated RNA and reverse transcribed it into cDNA to act as the sequencing template. Here immunoSEQ multiplex PCR was the method, and the copy in TCRdb shows in-frame clones only, minus some. The sample holds 25,000 to 35,000 clones; approximately 65% are singletons and the top ten take roughly 18%. For this clone: Its antigen is still unknown.

The chain links TRBV10-2 to TRBJ2-2; D is uncertain. The TCR sequence derives from a human donor with alopecia areata. Input material: NKG2D-high CD8+ T cells sorted from blood. The CDR3 region has the DNA TGCGCCAGCAGTGTGGCCTTTTCGGACGGGGAGCTGTTTTTT. Its translation is CASSVAFSDGELFF.